Below, 22 T cell receptor beta chains from the same sample are listed, as sequenced in a study of T-cell memory formation after mild COVID-19. TCRdb reprocessed the 5' RACE reads with MiXCR, giving one entry per CDR3 protein. The sample shows 150,000 to 200,000 distinct CDR3 sequences, about a third of them seen only once. Material: PBMCs or a T cell subset sorted from them (not recorded which). The receptors stem from an adult woman who had mild COVID-19 (a few samples of this study predate the infection). Cell type and time point are not known.

This clonotype came up once. J is TRBJ1-5 and V is TRBV6-1, with D hard to call. CDR1 is MNHNS and CDR2 is SASEGT in the germline V gene. Trimming removed 2 bases at V and 5 bases at J, with 13 bases between. The CDR3 consists of 15 residues. CDR3 amino acids: CASSEYPGLDQPQHF. The CDR3 DNA is TGTGCCAGCAGTGAATACCCGGGTCTGGATCAGCCCCAGCATTTT.

This chain uses TRBV25-1 with TRBJ2-7, with 8 bases matching TRBD2. Trimming removed 4 bases from V and 1 base from J; junction bases left unmatched: 12. Germline V gives CDR1 MGHDK, CDR2 SYGVNS. The CDR3 loop spans 17 amino acids. The CDR3 loop reads CASSGFPGAGGSYEQYF. The CDR3 DNA reads as TGTGCCAGCAGTGGATTTCCTGGGGCGGGGGGATCCTACGAGCAGTACTTC.

This clonotype appeared a few times. The chain combines TRBV28 with TRBJ1-1, with TRBD1 matching 7 bases. Trimming cost V 6 bases and J 1 base; bases outside gene matches: 11. Germline V lookup: CDR1 MDHEN, CDR2 SYDVKM. The CDR3 length is 16 residues. The CDR3 region is CASSPWEGAANTEAFF. As DNA, the CDR3 is TGTGCCAGCAGCCCTTGGGAGGGGGCGGCGAACACTGAAGCTTTCTTT.

V gene TRBV7-9 combines with J gene TRBJ1-1, with 9 bases that match TRBD1. CDR1 is SEHNR and CDR2 is FQNEAQ in the germline V gene (reference sequence). The CDR3 has 15 residues. The ends lost 1 base at V and 5 bases at J; junction bases unmatched: 5. CDR3 sequence: CASSLGTGERTEAFF. For the CDR3, the DNA is TGTGCCAGCAGCTTAGGGACAGGGGAAAGGACTGAAGCTTTCTTT.

This chain links TRBV5-4 with TRBJ1-1; D is unresolved. Germline V gene lookup returns CDR1 SGHNT and CDR2 YYREEE (reference sequence). The CDR3 totals 14 residues. V was shortened by 1 base and J by 5 bases, with 12 bases between the two germline ends. CDR3 residues: CASSLRQEGTEAFF. CDR3 sequence (DNA): TGTGCCAGCAGCTTGCGCCAGGAAGGGACTGAAGCTTTCTTT.

The table lists this clonotype with a few counts. This chain links TRBV7-6 with TRBJ2-7; the match to TRBD1 covers 7 bases. With 0 bases clipped from V and 2 bases from J, the junction kept 1 base outside the gene matches. The V gene's germline CDR1 is SGHVS and CDR2 FNYEAQ. This CDR3 region has 14 residues. This CDR3 reads CASSLAGQTYEQYF. In DNA, the CDR3 is TGTGCCAGCAGCTTAGCGGGACAGACCTACGAGCAGTACTTC.

The rearrangement links TRBV19 to TRBJ2-5; D gene uncertain. Germline loops: CDR1 LNHDA, CDR2 SQIVND (reference sequence). The CDR3 runs 14 residues. V gave up 7 bases and J gave up 3 bases, with 15 bases separating them. The CDR3 loop reads CASTDIGRKETQYF. CDR3 DNA: TGTGCCAGTACCGATATCGGTCGTAAAGAGACCCAGTACTTC.

This clonotype showed up just a few times. The chain recombines TRBV12-3 or TRBV12-4 with TRBJ2-1; 12 bases map to TRBD2. V shed 7 bases and J 5 bases; nucleotides not matched to a gene: 9. This CDR3 has 16 amino acids. The CDR3 coding sequence is TGTGCCAGCACCTTACCTCGGACTAGCGGGGACAATGAGCAGTTCTTC. Residues: CASTLPRTSGDNEQFF.

The rearrangement joins TRBV6-6 to TRBJ1-1; the match to TRBD1 covers 11 bases. The V gene's germline CDR1 is MNHNY and CDR2 SVGAGI (reference sequence). The ends lost 5 bases at V and 5 bases at J; junction bases unmatched: 10. The CDR3 has 16 residues. Written as DNA, the CDR3 is TGTGCCAGCAGTATACCGGGACAGGGGGATCGGACTGAAGCTTTCTTT. Protein: CASSIPGQGDRTEAFF.

This chain links TRBV5-4 with TRBJ1-4, with D perhaps TRBD1 (6 bases). Trimming took 3 bases from V and 8 from J, leaving 11 bases between them. This CDR3 has 13 amino acids. The germline V gene encodes CDR1 SGHNT and CDR2 YYREEE (reference sequence). The CDR3 protein is CASSSTGGEKLFF. CDR3 in DNA: TGTGCCAGCAGCTCCACCGGGGGCGAAAAACTGTTTTTT. Full variable domain (outside the CDR3, taken from reference TRBV5-4 and TRBJ1-4): ETGVTQSPTHLIKTRGQQVTLRCSSQSGHNTVSWYQQALGQGPQFIFQYYREEENGRGNFPPRFSGLQFPNYSSELNVNALELDDSALYLCASSSTGGEKLFFGSGTQLSVL.

This chain connects TRBV24-1 to TRBJ1-1; D call uncertain. This CDR3 has 12 residues. CDR1 and CDR2 from the germline V gene are KGHDR and SFDVKD. V was trimmed by 3 bases and J by 10 bases, leaving 11 bases between them. The CDR3 spells CATSDPYRGAFF. Here the CDR3 DNA reads TGTGCCACCAGTGATCCGTACCGAGGAGCTTTCTTT.

This chain connects TRBV24-1 to TRBJ1-1; D remains ambiguous. Deletions cut 8 bases from V and 4 bases from J, with 13 bases between. Germline CDR1 and CDR2: KGHDR and SFDVKD. This CDR3 has 13 amino acids. CDR3 DNA: TGTGCCACCAACCTCCATGCGGGCACTGAAGCTTTCTTT. Its translation is CATNLHAGTEAFF.

V and J are TRBV6-5 and TRBJ2-7; no reliable D call. This CDR3 has 17 amino acids. With 0 bases removed from V and 3 bases from J, the gap between germline ends came to 18 bases. Germline CDR1 and CDR2: MNHEY and SVGAGI. CDR3 region: CASSYSPLGPRHYEQYF. The DNA for the CDR3 is TGTGCCAGCAGTTACTCCCCACTCGGGCCCAGGCACTACGAGCAGTACTTC.

J is TRBJ1-1 and V is TRBV5-5; 7 bases fit TRBD1. CDR3 length: 16 residues. Per germline, CDR1 SGHKS and CDR2 YYEKEE (reference sequence). The V segment lost 0 bases and the J segment 0 bases; nucleotides outside the gene matches: 5. The CDR3 here is CASSLGDRNMNTEAFF. The CDR3 DNA follows: TGTGCCAGCAGCTTGGGGGACAGAAATATGAACACTGAAGCTTTCTTT.

The chain combines TRBV27 with TRBJ2-1; 13 nucleotides align to TRBD2. The germline V gene has CDR1 MNHEY and CDR2 SMNVEV (reference sequence). The junction had 9 bases not matched to a gene; V was cut back by 10 bases and J by 9 bases. The CDR3 is made up of 14 amino acids. The CDR3 here is CATGGLAGVTEQFF. CDR3 in DNA: TGTGCCACCGGCGGACTAGCGGGAGTCACTGAGCAGTTCTTC.

This chain joins TRBV27 and TRBJ1-2, with TRBD1 as a possible D gene (5 bases). The V end was cut by 2 bases, the J end by 8 bases, with 9 bases between. CDR3 length: 12 residues. Germline CDR1 MNHEY, CDR2 SMNVEV (reference sequence). The CDR3 DNA sequence: TGTGCCAGCAGTTTAAGGGGCGCCGGCTACACCTTC. Protein product: CASSLRGAGYTF.

The V gene is TRBV29-1, the J gene TRBJ1-2; possibly TRBD1 for D (6 bases). CDR1 and CDR2 from the germline V gene are SQVTM and ANQGSEA. The CDR3 is 13 residues long. The germline V and J ends were trimmed by 1 base and 5 bases, with 11 bases remaining between them. The CDR3 sequence: CSVEVGAGYGYTF. The CDR3 DNA is TGCAGCGTTGAAGTGGGGGCGGGGTATGGCTACACCTTC. The variable domain in full, completed from reference TRBV29-1 and TRBJ1-2, reads SAVISQKPSRDICQRGTSLTIQCQVDSQVTMMFWYRQQPGQSLTLIATANQGSEATYESGFVIDKFPISRPNLTFSTLTVSNMSPEDSSIYLCSVEVGAGYGYTFGSGTRLTVV.

J is TRBJ2-1 and V is TRBV15; tentative D call: TRBD2 (5 bases). Trimming cost V 0 bases and J 9 bases, with 9 bases left between them. Germline values: CDR1 LNHNV, CDR2 YYDKDF (reference sequence). CDR3 size: 13 residues. In nucleotides, the CDR3 is TGTGCCACCAGCAGAGATGTAGCGAGTGAGCAGTTCTTC. It encodes CATSRDVASEQFF.

This clonotype was counted between two and nine times. This rearrangement joins TRBV5-6 to TRBJ1-3; the D is unclear. Germline V gene lookup returns CDR1 SGHDT and CDR2 YYEEEE. The CDR3 is 17 amino acids. Trimming took 0 bases from V and 0 from J, leaving 13 bases between them. CDR3 DNA sequence: TGTGCCAGCAGCTTGGGGCGGAATCCTCTCTCTGGAAACACCATATATTTT. It translates to CASSLGRNPLSGNTIYF.

This chain connects TRBV2 to TRBJ2-2; 9 bases are shared with TRBD1. Germline loops: CDR1 SNHLY, CDR2 FYNNEI. CDR3 length: 14 amino acids. With 7 bases clipped from V and 1 base from J, the junction kept 1 base outside the gene matches. CDR3 bases: TGTGCCAGCAAGGACAGGGGGAACACCGGGGAGCTGTTTTTT. Its protein product is CASKDRGNTGELFF.

The table lists this clonotype with a few counts. The rearrangement links TRBV9 to TRBJ2-3; unclear D gene. The CDR3 runs to 13 residues. Between the trimmed V and J ends, which lost 0 bases and 4 bases, there was a span of 6 bases. The germline CDR1 and CDR2 sequences are SGDLS and YYNGEE. CDR3 DNA: TGTGCCAGCAGCGTAGATCCCCCAGATACGCAGTATTTT. Its translation is CASSVDPPDTQYF.

This clonotype was seen only a few times. CDR3 amino acids: CASSPGVYNEQFF. CDR3 nucleotide sequence: TGTGCCAGCAGCCCGGGGGTGTACAATGAGCAGTTCTTC. The chain combines TRBV7-9 with TRBJ2-1; D may be TRBD2 (6 bases). Trimming removed 5 bases from V and 4 bases from J, with 9 bases in between. This CDR3 is 13 amino acids long. The V gene's germline CDR1 is SEHNR and CDR2 FQNEAQ (reference sequence).